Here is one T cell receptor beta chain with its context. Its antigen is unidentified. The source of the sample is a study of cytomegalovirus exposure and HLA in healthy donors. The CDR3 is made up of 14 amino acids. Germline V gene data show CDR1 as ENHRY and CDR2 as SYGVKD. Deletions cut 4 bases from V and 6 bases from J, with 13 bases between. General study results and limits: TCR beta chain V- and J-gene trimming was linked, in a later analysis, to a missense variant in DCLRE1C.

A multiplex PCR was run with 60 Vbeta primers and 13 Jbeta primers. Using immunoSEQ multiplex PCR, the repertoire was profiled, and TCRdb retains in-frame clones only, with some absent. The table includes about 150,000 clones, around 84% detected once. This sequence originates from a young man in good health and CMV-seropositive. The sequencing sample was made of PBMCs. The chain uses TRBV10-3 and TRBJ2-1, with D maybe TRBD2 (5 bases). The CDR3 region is CAISGLAELNEQFF. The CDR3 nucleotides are TGTGCCATCAGTGGGCTAGCAGAACTCAATGAGCAGTTCTTC.